The next 8 T cell receptor beta chains were all read from a single sample in a study of control samples from healthy donors and cancer patients (dated by TCRdb to the early 2020s). Libraries came from the immunoSEQ multiplex PCR assay. As stored in TCRdb, this immuneACCESS dataset retains in-frame rearrangements with V and J assigned. A fraction of the clones does not appear; measured against another copy, unresolved V genes explain less than half of the discrepancy, and the remainder lacks a known reason. This sample gives more than 80,000 clones in total; 90% to 95% of them show up just once. The ten largest clones capture approximately 8% of the sample. The specimen sequenced was blood. These receptors all come from a young man in good health.

V is TRBV5-6 and J is TRBJ1-1, with D possibly TRBD1 on 5 matching bases. The V end was cut by 1 base, the J end by 3 bases, with 16 bases between. Germline V lookup: CDR1 SGHDT, CDR2 YYEEEE. The CDR3 loop spans 16 amino acids. CDR3 bases: TGTGCCAGCAGCTTGTGGGGGACGTTCTCCGACACTGAAGCTTTCTTT. This codes for CASSLWGTFSDTEAFF.

The genes are TRBV2 and TRBJ2-2; 10 nucleotides match TRBD2. This CDR3 is built from 15 residues. V lost 6 bases to trimming and J lost 7 bases; unmatched junction nucleotides: 8. Germline loops: CDR1 SNHLY, CDR2 FYNNEI. DNA for the CDR3: TGTGCCAGCAGCCTAGCGGGAGCAGTGAACGGGGAGCTGTTTTTT. As protein: CASSLAGAVNGELFF.

V usage is TRBV7-2 and J usage is TRBJ2-7, with D perhaps TRBD1 or TRBD2 (5 bases each). The CDR3 has 14 residues. Germline CDR1 is SGHTA and CDR2 is FQGNSA. Trimming took off 0 bases at V and 6 bases at J, with 12 bases between the two ends. CDR3 coding DNA: TGTGCCAGCAGCTTAGCGGGGACCGGCGGCGAGCAGTACTTC. It codes for CASSLAGTGGEQYF.

The J gene is TRBJ1-1, the V gene TRBV6-1; possibly TRBD1 for D (6 bases). The CDR3 runs 13 residues. CDR1 is MNHNS and CDR2 is SASEGT in the germline V gene. V shed 3 bases and J shed 7 bases, with 12 bases lying between them. CDR3 in DNA: TGTGCCAGCAGTGACAGGGAAGGGGGTGAAGCTTTCTTT. Translating it yields CASSDREGGEAFF.

The chain is built from TRBV2 and TRBJ1-1, with 9 bases lining up with TRBD1. The germline V gene encodes CDR1 SNHLY and CDR2 FYNNEI. The CDR3 is 14 amino acids. Germline trimming cut 6 bases from V and 0 bases from J; bases unmatched to any gene: 2. In DNA form, the CDR3 reads TGTGCCAGCAGGGGGGACAGGGTGAACACTGAAGCTTTCTTT. It yields the protein CASRGDRVNTEAFF.

This chain connects TRBV6-5 to TRBJ2-2; D gene unclear. There are 13 residues in the CDR3. V lost 6 bases, J lost 4 bases, and 9 bases lay in between. Germline V gives CDR1 MNHEY, CDR2 SVGAGI. The CDR3 DNA is TGTGCCAGCAGGCTAGGAACCACCGGGGAGCTGTTTTTT. Translation gives CASRLGTTGELFF.

The rearrangement links TRBV12-5 to TRBJ2-3; D might be TRBD1 or TRBD2, each matching 5 bases. There are 14 residues in the CDR3. Germline V gives CDR1 LGHNT, CDR2 FRNRAP. Trimming took off 3 bases at V and 2 bases at J, with 9 bases between the two ends. CDR3 sequence: CASGLGTPTDTQYF. CDR3 nucleotide sequence: TGTGCTAGTGGTTTAGGGACGCCCACAGATACGCAGTATTTT.

The rearrangement links TRBV19 to TRBJ1-1; D might be TRBD1 (5 bases). Germline CDR1 reads LNHDA; CDR2 reads SQIVND (reference sequence). Trimming left V 5 bases short and J 0 bases short, with 10 bases between. The CDR3 sequence is 14 residues long. The CDR3 sequence is CASSDQGVNTEAFF. The CDR3 coding sequence is TGTGCCAGTAGTGATCAGGGAGTGAACACTGAAGCTTTCTTT. The whole variable domain, remainder taken from reference TRBV19 and TRBJ1-1, is DGGITQSPKYLFRKEGQNVTLSCEQNLNHDAMYWYRQDPGQGLRLIYYSQIVNDFQKGDIAEGYSVSREKKESFPLTVTSAQKNPTAFYLCASSDQGVNTEAFFGQGTRLTVV.